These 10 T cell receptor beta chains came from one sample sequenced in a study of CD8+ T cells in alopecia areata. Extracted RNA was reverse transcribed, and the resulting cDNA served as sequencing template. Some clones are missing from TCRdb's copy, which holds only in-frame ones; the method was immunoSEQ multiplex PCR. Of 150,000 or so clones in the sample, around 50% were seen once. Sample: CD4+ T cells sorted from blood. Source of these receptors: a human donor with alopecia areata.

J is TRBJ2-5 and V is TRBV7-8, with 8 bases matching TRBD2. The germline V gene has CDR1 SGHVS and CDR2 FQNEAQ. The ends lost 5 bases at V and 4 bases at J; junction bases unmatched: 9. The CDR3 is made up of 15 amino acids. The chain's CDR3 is CASSARGAERETQYF. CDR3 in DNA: TGTGCCAGCAGCGCGCGGGGGGCAGAAAGAGAGACCCAGTACTTC.

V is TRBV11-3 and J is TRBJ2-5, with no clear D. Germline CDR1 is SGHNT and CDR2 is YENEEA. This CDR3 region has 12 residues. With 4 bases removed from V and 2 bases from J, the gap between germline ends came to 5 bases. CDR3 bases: TGTGCCAGCAGCTCCGGACAAGAGACCCAGTACTTC. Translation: CASSSGQETQYF.

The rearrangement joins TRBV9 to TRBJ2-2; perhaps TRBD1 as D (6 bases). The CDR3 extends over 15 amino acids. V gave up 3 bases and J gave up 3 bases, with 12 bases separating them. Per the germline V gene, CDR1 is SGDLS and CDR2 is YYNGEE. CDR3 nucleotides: TGTGCCAGCAGCGCCCGGGACACCTACACCGGGGAGCTGTTTTTT. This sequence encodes CASSARDTYTGELFF. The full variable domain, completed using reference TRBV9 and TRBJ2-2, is DSGVTQTPKHLITATGQRVTLRCSPRSGDLSVYWYQQSLDQGLQFLIQYYNGEERAKGNILERFSAQQFPDLHSELNLSSLELGDSALYFCASSARDTYTGELFFGEGSRLTVL.

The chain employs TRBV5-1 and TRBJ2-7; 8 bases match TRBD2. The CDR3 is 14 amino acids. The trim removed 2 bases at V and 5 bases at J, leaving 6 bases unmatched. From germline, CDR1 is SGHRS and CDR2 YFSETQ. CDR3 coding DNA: TGCGCCAGCAGCTTTCAGCGGGAGATCAACGAGCAGTACTTC. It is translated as CASSFQREINEQYF.

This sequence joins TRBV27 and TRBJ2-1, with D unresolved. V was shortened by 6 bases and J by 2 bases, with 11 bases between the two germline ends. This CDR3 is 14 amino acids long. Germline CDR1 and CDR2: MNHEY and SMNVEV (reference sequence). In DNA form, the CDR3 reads TGTGCCAGCAGGACGATCGGCCCCTACAATGAGCAGTTCTTC. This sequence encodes CASRTIGPYNEQFF.

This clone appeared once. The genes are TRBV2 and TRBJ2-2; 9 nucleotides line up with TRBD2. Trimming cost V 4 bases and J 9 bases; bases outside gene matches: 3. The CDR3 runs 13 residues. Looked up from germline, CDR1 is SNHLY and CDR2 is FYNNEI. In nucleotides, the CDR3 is TGTGCCAGCAGTGGGACTAGCGCCAGGGAGCTGTTTTTT. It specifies CASSGTSARELFF.

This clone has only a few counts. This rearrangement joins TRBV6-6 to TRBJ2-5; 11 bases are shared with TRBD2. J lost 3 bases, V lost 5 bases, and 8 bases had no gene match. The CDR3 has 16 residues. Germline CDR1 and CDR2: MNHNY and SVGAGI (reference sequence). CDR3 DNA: TGTGCCAGCAGTCGGGGACTAGCGGCTACTAAAGAGACCCAGTACTTC. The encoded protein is CASSRGLAATKETQYF.

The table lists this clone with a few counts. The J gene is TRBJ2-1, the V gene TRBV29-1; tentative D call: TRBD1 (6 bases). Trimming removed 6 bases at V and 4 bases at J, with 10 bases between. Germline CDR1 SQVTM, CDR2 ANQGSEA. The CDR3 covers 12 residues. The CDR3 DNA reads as TGCAGCGTGGGGGCCTCATACAATGAGCAGTTCTTC. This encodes CSVGASYNEQFF.

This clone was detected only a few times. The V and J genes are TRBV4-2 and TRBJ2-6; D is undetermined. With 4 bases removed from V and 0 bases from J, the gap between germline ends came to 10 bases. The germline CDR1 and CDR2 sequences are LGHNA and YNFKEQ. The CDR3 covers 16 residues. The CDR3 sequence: CASSLAPSSGANVLTF. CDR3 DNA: TGTGCCAGCAGCCTCGCCCCGTCCTCTGGGGCCAACGTCCTGACTTTC.

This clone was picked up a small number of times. The CDR3 is CASSGKQGRGYTF. CDR3 DNA: TGTGCCAGCAGCGGAAAACAGGGGAGAGGCTACACCTTC. The chain recombines TRBV9 with TRBJ1-2, with 7 bases aligning to TRBD1. The CDR3 spans 13 residues. Germline V gene data show CDR1 as SGDLS and CDR2 as YYNGEE. J lost 8 bases, V lost 3 bases, and 7 bases had no gene match.